The 27 T cell receptor beta chains in this list originate from one sample, sequenced in a study of blood T cell repertoires in COVID-19. TCRdb's table, derived via immunoSEQ multiplex PCR, lists solely in-frame clones and lacks some. This table holds about 260,000 clones, around nine tenths found once. Sequencing was carried out using peripheral blood. Every receptor here comes from a man aged 40-49 years with active or convalescent COVID-19.

This clone was seen once. J is TRBJ1-6 and V is TRBV5-1, with 7 bases that match TRBD1. The germline V gene has CDR1 SGHRS and CDR2 YFSETQ. The length of the CDR3 is 14 residues. V was pared by 4 bases and J by 5 bases, with 3 bases of the junction left unmatched. CDR3 residues: CASSQDRNNSPLHF. Written as DNA, the CDR3 is TGCGCCAGCAGCCAGGACAGGAATAATTCACCCCTCCACTTT.

The chain uses TRBV11-2 and TRBJ2-7, with 10 bases matching TRBD1. Germline-derived CDR1 and CDR2 are SGHAT and FQNNGV. Trimming cost V 5 bases and J 4 bases; bases outside gene matches: 14. This CDR3 is 17 amino acids long. For the CDR3, the DNA is TGTGCCAGCAGCGTAGCGACAGGGGGCATACGATGGTACGAGCAGTACTTC. As protein: CASSVATGGIRWYEQYF.

The rearrangement uses TRBV5-1 and TRBJ1-1; D is ambiguous. The germline V and J ends were trimmed by 0 bases and 11 bases, with 14 bases remaining between them. The CDR3 is 13 residues long. CDR1 is SGHRS, CDR2 YFSETQ, per germline. The CDR3 reads CASSLASPEGAFF. The CDR3 DNA follows: TGCGCCAGCAGCTTGGCCTCCCCGGAGGGCGCTTTCTTT.

The table lists this clone with a count of one. The chain has TRBV6-1 and TRBJ1-4, with 8 nucleotides matching TRBD1. Losses at the gene ends were 2 bases for V and 5 bases for J; bases not matched to a gene: 10. This CDR3 is 17 amino acids long. In germline, CDR1 is MNHNS, CDR2 SASEGT. CDR3: CASSETGWGQVNEKLFF. The CDR3 DNA reads TGTGCCAGCAGTGAAACGGGGTGGGGACAGGTCAATGAAAAACTGTTTTTT.

In this sample, this clone turned up a few times. This sequence joins TRBV9 and TRBJ1-5, with D maybe TRBD1 (5 bases). In germline, CDR1 is SGDLS, CDR2 YYNGEE. The CDR3 is 16 residues long. Deletions cut 4 bases from V and 3 bases from J, with 17 bases between. The CDR3 loop reads CASSPTAGKNNQPQHF. The CDR3 nucleotides are TGTGCCAGCAGCCCTACCGCAGGGAAGAACAATCAGCCCCAGCATTTT.

The genes are TRBV5-6 and TRBJ1-1, with D uncertain. V was pared by 3 bases and J by 6 bases, with 9 bases between. Germline CDR1 reads SGHDT; CDR2 reads YYEEEE. The CDR3 extends over 12 amino acids. CDR3 region: CASSSGLAEAFF. CDR3 bases: TGTGCCAGCAGCTCCGGGTTGGCTGAAGCTTTCTTT.

The rearrangement joins TRBV28 to TRBJ2-1, with D possibly being TRBD1 (5 bases). Germline V CDR1 and CDR2: MDHEN, SYDVKM. V lost 6 bases, J lost 6 bases, and 9 bases lay in between. CDR3 length: 12 residues. This CDR3 is CASSRDSNEQFF. As DNA, the CDR3 is TGTGCCAGCAGCCGCGACAGCAATGAGCAGTTCTTC.

The rearrangement links TRBV19 to TRBJ1-5, with D perhaps matching TRBD1 (6 bases). V lost 7 bases to trimming and J lost 0 bases, with 13 bases between them. Germline V gene sequence: CDR1 LNHDA, CDR2 SQIVND (reference sequence). This CDR3 has 15 residues. CDR3 protein: CASTRRTVSNQPQHF. CDR3 in DNA: TGTGCCAGTACCAGGCGGACAGTTAGCAATCAGCCCCAGCATTTT.

The chain employs TRBV11-2 and TRBJ1-1; D might be TRBD1 (6 bases). This CDR3 region has 15 residues. The germline V gene encodes CDR1 SGHAT and CDR2 FQNNGV. Trimming took off 1 base at V and 5 bases at J, with 14 bases between the two ends. The chain's CDR3 is CASSLVRRGGTEAFF. Written as DNA, the CDR3 is TGTGCCAGCAGCTTAGTGAGAAGGGGGGGTACTGAAGCTTTCTTT. The whole variable domain, filled in from reference TRBV11-2 and TRBJ1-1, reads EAGVAQSPRYKIIEKRQSVAFWCNPISGHATLYWYQQILGQGPKLLIQFQNNGVVDDSQLPKDRFSAERLKGVDSTLKIQPAKLEDSAVYLCASSLVRRGGTEAFFGQGTRLTVV.

The V call is TRBV12-3 or TRBV12-4, the J call TRBJ2-3, with a possible D match to TRBD1 (6 bases). The V end lost 3 bases, the J end lost 3 bases, and 7 bases lay between the germline ends. This CDR3 is built from 13 residues. In DNA form, the CDR3 reads TGTGCCAGCAGTTTCAGGGGTACAGATACGCAGTATTTT. This sequence encodes CASSFRGTDTQYF.

This chain connects TRBV30 to TRBJ2-5, with TRBD1 identical over 8 bases. V was clipped by 4 bases and J by 1 base; unmatched bases: 5. This CDR3 has 14 amino acids. Germline lookup yields CDR1 GTSNPN and CDR2 SVGIG (reference sequence). CDR3 nucleotides: TGTGCCTGGAAATCACAGGGGGGCCAAGAGACCCAGTACTTC. Protein sequence: CAWKSQGGQETQYF.

The chain recombines TRBV27 with TRBJ2-3; D is perhaps TRBD1 (5 bases). This CDR3 has 14 residues. CDR1 is MNHEY and CDR2 is SMNVEV in the germline V gene (reference sequence). Between the trimmed V and J ends, which lost 5 bases and 6 bases, there was a span of 15 bases. DNA for the CDR3: TGTGCCAGCAGTCTCTATGGGGCCAGGGATACGCAGTATTTT. Residues: CASSLYGARDTQYF.

The chain employs TRBV5-1 and TRBJ2-5; 11 nucleotides line up with TRBD2. Trimming took 4 bases from V and 3 from J; bases not matched to a gene: 5. Germline lookup yields CDR1 SGHRS and CDR2 YFSETQ. CDR3 length: 15 amino acids. The CDR3 sequence: CASSPLAGGEETQYF. Written as DNA, the CDR3 is TGCGCCAGCAGCCCTTTAGCGGGAGGGGAAGAGACCCAGTACTTC.

The rearrangement uses TRBV5-8 and TRBJ1-2, with a tentative D call TRBD1 (6 bases). CDR1 and CDR2 from the germline V gene are SGHTS and YDEGEE. Trimming removed 2 bases from V and 0 bases from J, with 17 bases in between. CDR3 length: 17 amino acids. This chain's CDR3 is CASSFYSGTLSNYGYTF. DNA of the CDR3: TGTGCCAGCAGCTTTTACTCCGGGACATTGTCTAACTATGGCTACACCTTC.

The chain carries TRBV7-3 and TRBJ2-5, with a weak D call TRBD1 (6 bases). The germline V gene has CDR1 SGHTA and CDR2 FQGTGA. With 5 bases removed from V and 2 bases from J, the gap between germline ends came to 9 bases. The CDR3 runs 13 residues. CDR3 protein: CASSTDRQETQYF. The CDR3 DNA reads TGTGCCAGCAGCACTGACAGGCAAGAGACCCAGTACTTC.

The rearrangement uses TRBV7-6 and TRBJ2-1; 7 nucleotides match TRBD2. The CDR3 sequence is 16 residues long. With 1 base clipped from V and 0 bases from J, the junction kept 3 bases outside the gene matches. The V gene's germline CDR1 is SGHVS and CDR2 FNYEAQ. CDR3 DNA: TGTGCCAGCAGCTTAGGCGGGAGAAGCTCCTACAATGAGCAGTTCTTC. Its translation: CASSLGGRSSYNEQFF.

The chain links TRBV2 to TRBJ1-6; 7 positions match TRBD1. The J segment lost 7 bases and the V segment lost 0 bases, leaving 6 bases of the junction unmatched. This CDR3 region has 16 residues. Germline V gene sequence: CDR1 SNHLY, CDR2 FYNNEI. The CDR3 loop reads CASSEASDRVNSPLHF. For the CDR3, the DNA is TGTGCCAGCAGTGAAGCGAGTGACAGGGTAAATTCACCCCTCCACTTT.

V and J are TRBV10-3 and TRBJ1-2; 9 bases map to TRBD1. The CDR3 totals 16 residues. V lost 6 bases, J lost 4 bases, and 12 bases stayed unmatched. Germline V lookup: CDR1 ENHRY, CDR2 SYGVKD. CDR3 in DNA: TGTGCCATCAGGATATCGGACAGGGGCGCCGGCTATGGCTACACCTTC. It specifies CAIRISDRGAGYGYTF.

This clone was detected only once. DNA for the CDR3: TGTGCCAGCACCAATCTAGGCACAGGGCCCGGGGATTCACCCCTCCACTTT. This codes for CASTNLGTGPGDSPLHF. The J gene is TRBJ1-6, the V gene TRBV2; tentative D call: TRBD1 (6 bases). Germline CDR1 is SNHLY and CDR2 is FYNNEI. This CDR3 spans 17 amino acids. Trimming removed 7 bases from V and 8 bases from J, with 24 bases in between.

This clone has just a few counts. V and J are TRBV7-9 and TRBJ2-7; a possible D gene is TRBD2 (5 bases). CDR1 and CDR2 (germline): SEHNR, FQNEAQ (reference sequence). Deletions cut 2 bases from V and 10 bases from J, with 18 bases between. The CDR3 is 14 residues long. CDR3 sequence reads: CASSLHGGGSGQYF. In DNA, the CDR3 is TGTGCCAGCAGCTTACACGGCGGAGGCTCTGGTCAGTACTTC.

The J gene is TRBJ1-6, the V gene TRBV4-1, with 8 bases lining up with TRBD1. The CDR3 length is 14 residues. Germline V gene sequence: CDR1 MGHRA, CDR2 YSYEKL. V shed 6 bases, J shed 6 bases, and the junction held 4 bases outside the gene matches. The CDR3 protein is CASSRTGSNSPLHF. The CDR3 DNA reads as TGCGCCAGCAGTCGGACAGGGTCTAATTCACCCCTCCACTTT.

This clone was found a few times. The V gene is TRBV28, the J gene TRBJ2-1; TRBD2 might be the D (5 bases). This CDR3 comprises 16 residues. Germline CDR1 reads MDHEN; CDR2 reads SYDVKM. V dropped 2 bases and J dropped 6 bases, with 17 bases sitting between them. CDR3 coding DNA: TGTGCCAGCAGTTTAGCCGTCGGCTCTAGCAGCAATGAGCAGTTCTTC. Its translation: CASSLAVGSSSNEQFF.

The chain couples TRBV5-5 to TRBJ1-1; 7 bases map to TRBD1. Germline lookup yields CDR1 SGHKS and CDR2 YYEKEE (reference sequence). The CDR3 extends over 15 amino acids. V shed 1 base, J shed 8 bases, and the junction held 11 bases outside the gene matches. This CDR3 reads CASSLLGTVGTEAFF. The CDR3 DNA reads TGTGCCAGCAGCTTGCTGGGGACAGTGGGGACGGAAGCTTTCTTT.

The chain recombines TRBV5-1 with TRBJ2-2; 8 nucleotides line up with TRBD2. This CDR3 has 17 residues. Trimming removed 0 bases from V and 2 bases from J; junction bases left unmatched: 6. The germline gives CDR1 SGHRS, CDR2 YFSETQ. CDR3 sequence reads: CASSLGSSGFNTGELFF. CDR3 nucleotides: TGCGCCAGCAGCTTGGGGTCTAGCGGGTTCAACACCGGGGAGCTGTTTTTT.

This chain uses TRBV5-1 with TRBJ1-1; tentative D call: TRBD1 (5 bases). This CDR3 region has 16 residues. CDR1 and CDR2 (germline): SGHRS, YFSETQ. V was pared by 0 bases and J by 4 bases, with 16 bases between. CDR3 coding DNA: TGCGCCAGCAGCTTGGACCAGGGTAATTTTCGCACTGAAGCTTTCTTT. Translated: CASSLDQGNFRTEAFF.

The chain uses TRBV19 and TRBJ2-2, with D hard to call. V was pared by 5 bases and J by 0 bases, with 7 bases between. This CDR3 is built from 14 residues. CDR1 LNHDA and CDR2 SQIVND come from the germline V gene (reference sequence). CDR3 protein: CASSSQTNTGELFF. CDR3 bases: TGTGCCAGTAGTTCCCAGACGAACACCGGGGAGCTGTTTTTT.

This chain connects TRBV5-4 to TRBJ2-2, with TRBD1 matching over 11 bases. The germline V gene encodes CDR1 SGHNT and CDR2 YYREEE (reference sequence). The CDR3 covers 15 residues. Trimming removed 4 bases from V and 7 bases from J; junction bases left unmatched: 6. The CDR3 coding sequence is TGTGCCAGCAGCCCCGGACAGGGGGCTAGCGGGGAGCTGTTTTTT. Translation gives CASSPGQGASGELFF.